The clone carrying this T cell receptor (beta chain) was detected ten times or more. The antigen is undetermined. No DNA is shown, since the ends of the CDR3 on it are uncertain; the CDR3 is the one TCRdb lists. Listed TCR primers and previously described methods were used for bulk TCR libraries. TCRdb analysed the PCR reads with MiXCR anew, one entry per CDR3 protein. The sample yields 490,000 or so distinct CDR3 sequences, about 26% seen once. Including both end residues, the CDR3 is 16 amino acids long. Germline CDR1 is KGHDR and CDR2 is SFDVKD. The sample belongs to a study of molecular identifiers for immune sequencing clone quantification. The overall study: The replicate experiment used RNA from 20,000 or 100,000 naive CD8 cells. This RNA was split into five aliquots, and four of them were sequenced. General study findings and limits: Clones carrying above 20 RNA copies accounted for over 97% of effector molecules, under 1% in naive cells. Reports indicate spiked Jurkat TCR RNA from one cell could be found among roughly 980,000 naive cells.

The clonotype comes from a human donor in good health. Some libraries in this study had Jurkat cell RNA spiked in. The sequenced sample was naive CD8+ T cells from blood, with Jurkat cell RNA spiked in. The subset: FACS-sorted CD8+CD4-CCR7+CD45RA+ naive T cells. The rearrangement uses TRBV24-1 and TRBJ2-2. Here the CDR3 reads CATSEPSVFGAGELFF.